These T cell receptor beta chains were read from a single sample in a study of blood T cell repertoires in COVID-19. Repertoires were generated with immunoSEQ multiplex PCR, while TCRdb's copy carries only in-frame clones and drops some. The repertoire has roughly 200,000 clones, over 70% of them found once; the top ten carry 7.9%. The source material was peripheral blood. Receptors were obtained from a woman aged 80 or older with acute or convalescent COVID-19. Each CDR3 is given with its conserved first and last residue. A D gene is named only where the DNA matches it firmly. Rows may omit the clone size; those that give it use once, few, many or a size class.

v_gene	abundance	d_gene	j_gene	CDR3aa	CDR3nt
TRBV5-1	once	TRBD1	TRBJ2-1	CASGGTVNNEQFF	TGCGCCAGCGGTGGGACAGTTAACAATGAGCAGTTCTTC
TRBV25-1	.	.	TRBJ1-5	CASSVGVRDQPQHF	TGTGCCAGCAGTGTAGGGGTGCGGGACCAGCCCCAGCATTTT
TRBV6-5	.	TRBD2	TRBJ2-1	CASSTLAGEVNEQFF	TGTGCCAGCAGCACCCTAGCGGGAGAAGTCAATGAGCAGTTCTTC
TRBV12-5	.	TRBD1	TRBJ1-6	CASGLGGQGFSYNSPLHF	TGTGCTAGTGGTTTGGGCGGACAGGGCTTCTCCTATAATTCACCCCTCCACTTT
TRBV2	once	TRBD2	TRBJ2-7	CASSPATGGYAYEQYF	TGTGCCAGCAGTCCTGCCACGGGGGGGTACGCCTACGAGCAGTACTTC
TRBV28	few	.	TRBJ1-6	CASSLGVRGDSPLHF	TGTGCCAGCAGTTTAGGAGTCAGGGGTGATTCACCCCTCCACTTT
TRBV3-1/TRBV3-2	.	TRBD2	TRBJ2-5	CASSLSGAGETQYF	TGTGCCAGCAGCCTTAGCGGGGCGGGGGAGACCCAGTACTTC
TRBV19	.	.	TRBJ1-5	CASTYKSGYQPQHF	TGTGCCAGTACTTATAAATCAGGGTATCAGCCCCAGCATTTT
TRBV6-1	.	TRBD1	TRBJ2-1	CASRETHGTAYNEQFF	TGTGCCAGCAGAGAAACCCACGGGACAGCTTACAATGAGCAGTTCTTC
TRBV5-1	.	TRBD2	TRBJ2-3	CASSLLAGSTDTQYF	TGCGCCAGCAGCTTGCTAGCGGGGTCCACAGATACGCAGTATTTT
TRBV4-2	few	TRBD2	TRBJ2-2	CASSQDWQAGGLNTGELFF	TGTGCCAGCAGCCAAGATTGGCAAGCGGGAGGGCTGAACACCGGGGAGCTGTTTTTT
TRBV5-6	.	.	TRBJ1-2	CASSLGGDGYTF	TGTGCCAGCAGCTTAGGAGGGGATGGCTACACCTTC
TRBV11-2	.	.	TRBJ2-7	CASSLDPRGHPYEQYF	TGTGCCAGCAGCTTAGACCCTAGAGGACACCCCTACGAGCAGTACTTC
TRBV2	once	TRBD1	TRBJ1-5	CASSRGQGNSNQPQHF	TGTGCCAGCAGCCGAGGACAGGGTAATAGCAATCAGCCCCAGCATTTT
TRBV5-1	.	.	TRBJ2-2	CASSPYGSSNTGELFF	TGCGCCAGCAGCCCCTACGGGTCATCGAACACCGGGGAGCTGTTTTTT
TRBV24-1	.	.	TRBJ2-7	CATSDGGSDEQYF	TGTGCCACCAGTGATGGAGGTTCAGACGAGCAGTACTTC
TRBV15	.	.	TRBJ1-2	CATSRSVQGYYGYTF	TGTGCCACCAGCAGATCCGTCCAGGGCTACTATGGCTACACCTTC
TRBV7-2	.	.	TRBJ1-1	CASSPRQVFNTEAFF	TGTGCCAGCAGCCCCCGACAGGTCTTTAACACTGAAGCTTTCTTT
TRBV11-3	.	.	TRBJ2-6	CASSLGTDSPGANVLTF	TGTGCCAGCAGCTTGGGAACGGACTCCCCTGGGGCCAACGTCCTGACTTTC
TRBV5-1	.	TRBD1	TRBJ1-6	CASSQRQGSYSPLHF	TGCGCCAGCAGTCAAAGACAGGGCTCGTATTCACCCCTCCACTTT
TRBV11-2	.	.	TRBJ1-3	CASSLTVAGAGNTIYF	TGTGCCAGCAGCTTAACAGTGGCAGGGGCTGGAAACACCATATATTTT
TRBV20-1	.	.	TRBJ1-1	CSAGAEWGAFF	TGCAGTGCTGGGGCGGAATGGGGAGCTTTCTTT
TRBV7-6	.	TRBD1	TRBJ1-1	CASSRDSNTEAFF	TGTGCCAGCAGCCGGGACAGTAACACTGAAGCTTTCTTT
TRBV19	.	.	TRBJ2-7	CASSIGSTYEQYF	TGTGCCAGTAGTATCGGGAGTACCTACGAGCAGTACTTC
TRBV19	.	.	TRBJ2-3	CASRLVDTQYF	TGTGCCAGTAGACTCGTAGATACGCAGTATTTT
TRBV1	many	.	TRBJ2-7	CTSSQDSAGAPLGQYF	TGCACCAGCAGCCAAGATTCGGCGGGAGCCCCCCTGGGGCAGTACTTC
TRBV2	.	TRBD2	TRBJ2-7	CASRQPTSGGILYEQYF	TGTGCCAGCAGGCAACCTACTAGCGGGGGAATACTCTACGAGCAGTACTTC
TRBV7-2	.	TRBD2	TRBJ2-7	CASSITGGSYEQYF	TGTGCCAGCAGCATAACGGGAGGAAGCTACGAGCAGTACTTC
TRBV6-6	once	.	TRBJ1-1	CASSPRGEGRSTEAFF	TGTGCCAGCAGCCCACGGGGGGAGGGAAGGAGCACTGAAGCTTTCTTT
TRBV14	.	TRBD1	TRBJ2-1	CASSLGQGSYNEQFF	TGTGCCAGCAGCCTTGGACAGGGGTCGTACAATGAGCAGTTCTTC
TRBV7-6	.	.	TRBJ1-2	CASQLVGGYTF	TGTGCCAGCCAATTGGTCGGTGGCTACACCTTC
TRBV19	.	.	TRBJ2-3	CASKRTDTQYF	TGTGCCAGTAAGAGAACAGATACGCAGTATTTT
TRBV7-6	.	.	TRBJ2-7	CASSLEGGGSYEQYF	TGTGCCAGCAGCTTAGAAGGGGGTGGTTCCTACGAGCAGTACTTC
TRBV21-1	few	.	TRBJ1-1	CASSKGIRTGVNTEAFF	TGTGCCAGCAGCAAAGGAATTCGGACAGGGGTGAACACTGAAGCTTTCTTT
TRBV11-3	.	TRBD1	TRBJ2-5	CASSLTGVTGETQYF	TGTGCCAGCAGCTTAACAGGGGTTACCGGGGAGACCCAGTACTTC
TRBV10-1	.	TRBD2	TRBJ2-3	CASSALAGVTDTQYF	TGCGCCAGCAGCGCCCTGGCGGGAGTCACAGATACGCAGTATTTT
TRBV7-9	.	TRBD1	TRBJ1-2	CASNPGTGGRGIYGYTF	TGTGCCAGCAACCCCGGGACAGGGGGCCGCGGGATCTATGGCTACACCTTC